The rows below give T cell receptor beta chains drawn from one sample of a study of siplizumab effects on memory and regulatory T cells. Generated by immunoSEQ multiplex PCR, the TCRdb table keeps only in-frame clones and is missing some. The sample has approximately 100,000 clones; approximately 92% are singletons. The sequencing sample was made of CD4+ T cells sorted from blood. These receptors were obtained from a human donor in good health. Some clones in this sample may be carry-over from other donors' samples. Both conserved end residues are part of each CDR3. D genes are given only for firm matches. Clone size is shown for a subset of rows, as once, few, many or a class of expanded clone.

D: TRBD2
size: .
V: TRBV7-2
J: TRBJ2-2
length: 15
DNA: TGTGCCAGCAGCTCGACTTTGGGAGGGATCGGGGAGCTGTTTTTT
CDR3: CASSSTLGGIGELFF

D: .
size: few
V: TRBV5-1
J: TRBJ2-1
length: 14
DNA: TGCGCCAGCAGAGTATCCCCAACTAACAATGAGCAGTTCTTC
CDR3: CASRVSPTNNEQFF

D: .
size: few
V: TRBV20-1
J: TRBJ1-2
length: 11
DNA: TGCAGTGCACCGGCGACAGGTGGCTACACCTTC
CDR3: CSAPATGGYTF

D: .
size: .
V: TRBV15
J: TRBJ1-1
length: 15
DNA: TGTGCCACCAGCAGAGTAGCTAGGGATAGTACACCTACTTTCTTT
CDR3: CATSRVARDSTPTFF

D: TRBD2
size: .
V: TRBV19
J: TRBJ2-1
length: 15
DNA: TGTGCCAGTTGCCCGGCGGGAGGGTCCTACAATGAGCAGTTCTTC
CDR3: CASCPAGGSYNEQFF

D: TRBD1
size: once
V: TRBV5-1
J: TRBJ2-1
length: 18
DNA: TGCGCCAGCAGCTTGGTGGGGCCCGGGACAGGTACCTACAATGAGCAGTTCTTC
CDR3: CASSLVGPGTGTYNEQFF

D: .
size: .
V: TRBV7-2
J: TRBJ2-7
length: 16
DNA: TGTGCCAGCAGCTTAGTTGCATTTATGGGGCCCTACGAGCAGTACTTC
CDR3: CASSLVAFMGPYEQYF

D: TRBD1
size: .
V: TRBV11-2
J: TRBJ1-2
length: 14
DNA: TGTGCCAGCAGCTCAACTCCCGGGACAGTAAACTACACCTTC
CDR3: CASSSTPGTVNYTF

D: .
size: .
V: TRBV10-1
J: TRBJ2-5
length: 16
DNA: TGCGCCAGCAGGGATATAAGGACCGTTTCAGTAGAGACCCAGTACTTC
CDR3: CASRDIRTVSVETQYF

D: .
size: few
V: TRBV5-4
J: TRBJ1-1
length: 13
DNA: TGTGCCAGCACCCAGAGGGGCGGAACTGAAGCTTTCTTT
CDR3: CASTQRGGTEAFF

D: .
size: .
V: TRBV7-9
J: TRBJ2-7
length: 13
DNA: TGTGCCAGCAGCTCCTTACAGATCTACGAGCAGTACTTC
CDR3: CASSSLQIYEQYF

D: .
size: .
V: TRBV6-5
J: TRBJ1-4
length: 12
DNA: TGTGCCAGCAGGAGGGCTAATGAAAAACTGTTTTTT
CDR3: CASRRANEKLFF

D: TRBD1
size: .
V: TRBV18
J: TRBJ2-3
length: 13
DNA: TGTGCCAGCTCACAGGGGGCTACAGATACGCAGTATTTT
CDR3: CASSQGATDTQYF

D: .
size: .
V: TRBV11-3
J: TRBJ2-3
length: 15
DNA: TGTGCCAGCAGCTTAAAGTTTTCTAGCACAGATACGCAGTATTTT
CDR3: CASSLKFSSTDTQYF

D: TRBD2
size: .
V: TRBV10-3
J: TRBJ2-7
length: 13
DNA: TGTGCCATCGGTACGGGAGGTACCTACGAGCAGTACTTC
CDR3: CAIGTGGTYEQYF

D: .
size: .
V: TRBV6-5
J: TRBJ2-5
length: 15
DNA: TGTGCCAGCACTTCTGGACCCTATCGGAGAGGGACCCAGTACTTC
CDR3: CASTSGPYRRGTQYF

D: .
size: .
V: TRBV28
J: TRBJ2-7
length: 14
DNA: TGTGCCACTATAGCCCCCCTCCCCTCCTACGAGCAGTACTTC
CDR3: CATIAPLPSYEQYF

D: .
size: .
V: TRBV7-6
J: TRBJ2-2
length: 19
DNA: TGTGCCAGCAGCACACCCTTAAGTGGGACTTCCCAACCCGCCGGGGAGCTGTTTTTT
CDR3: CASSTPLSGTSQPAGELFF

D: .
size: .
V: TRBV6-5
J: TRBJ1-2
length: 9
DNA: TGTGCCCCAAAGAGTGGCTACACCTTC
CDR3: CAPKSGYTF

D: .
size: few
V: TRBV7-2
J: TRBJ1-1
length: 14
DNA: TGTGCCAGCAGCTTCCACTCGGAAATCTCTGAAGCTTTCTTT
CDR3: CASSFHSEISEAFF

D: TRBD1
size: .
V: TRBV11-3
J: TRBJ2-5
length: 13
DNA: TGTGCCAGCAGCAAGCAGGGGGAAGAGACCCAGTACTTC
CDR3: CASSKQGEETQYF

D: TRBD2
size: .
V: TRBV5-1
J: TRBJ2-7
length: 14
DNA: TGCGCCAGCAGCAAAGGGACTAGCGGCGACGAGCAGTACTTC
CDR3: CASSKGTSGDEQYF